The rows below give T cell receptor beta chains drawn from one sample of a study of identical twins. Using its own MiXCR run on the 5' RACE reads, TCRdb lists one record per CDR3 protein. This table has 350,000 to 500,000 distinct CDR3 sequences, roughly 18% appearing once. Sequenced input: naive T cells sorted from blood. Source of these receptors: a man aged 45-60 years in good health. The CDR3 runs from the conserved cysteine through the conserved F or W. Not all rows give a size; the values are once, few, many and, for expanded clones, a class.

TRBV5-1	TRBJ2-3	many	CASQTGTYTDTQYF
TRBV5-6	TRBJ1-5	many	CASSVGGQGANQPQHF
TRBV29-1	TRBJ2-2	many	CSVEERRRGNTGELFF
TRBV7-2	TRBJ2-7	few	CASSPTDEGGLYF
TRBV5-1	TRBJ2-1	NA	CASSGSDHDEQFF
TRBV10-3	TRBJ1-2	many	CAISQEGTVYGYTF
TRBV11-2	TRBJ1-6	many	CASSQRYGQLKGIYNSPLHF
TRBV25-1	TRBJ2-7	NA	CASRGTGYEQYF
TRBV5-1	TRBJ2-5	NA	CASSSLAGGETQYF
TRBV5-1	TRBJ2-1	many	CASSEMGVDNEQFF
TRBV5-1	TRBJ2-1	few	CASSLGGGISYNEQFF
TRBV4-2	TRBJ2-2	NA	CASSQEPSGVNTGELFF
TRBV4-1	TRBJ2-7	many	CASSQSYRGPDEQYF
TRBV6-1	TRBJ2-7	NA	CASSKASLTSGDSYEQYF